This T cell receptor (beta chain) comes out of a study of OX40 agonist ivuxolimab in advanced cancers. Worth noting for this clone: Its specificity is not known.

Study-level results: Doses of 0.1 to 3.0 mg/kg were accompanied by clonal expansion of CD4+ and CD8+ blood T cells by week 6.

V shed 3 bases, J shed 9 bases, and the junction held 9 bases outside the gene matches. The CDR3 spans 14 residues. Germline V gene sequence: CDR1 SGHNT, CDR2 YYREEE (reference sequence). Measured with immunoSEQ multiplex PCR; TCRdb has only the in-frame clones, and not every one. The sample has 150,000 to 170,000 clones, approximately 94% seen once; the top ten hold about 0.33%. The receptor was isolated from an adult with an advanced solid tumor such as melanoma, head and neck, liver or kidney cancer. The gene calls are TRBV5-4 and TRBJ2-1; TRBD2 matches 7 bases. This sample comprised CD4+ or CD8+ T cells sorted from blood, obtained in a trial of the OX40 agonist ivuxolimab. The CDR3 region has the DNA TGTGCCAGCAGCTCACTAGCGAGGAACAGTGAGCAGTTCTTC. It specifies CASSSLARNSEQFF.